The 30 T cell receptor beta chains presented below share a single source sample, sequenced in a study of T cell responses to AZD1222 COVID-19 vaccine. TCRdb keeps only in-frame clones here, not all; method: immunoSEQ multiplex PCR. The table lists about 180,000 clones, 90% to 95% of them singletons, with 2% to 3% in the top ten. The source material was peripheral blood, sampled on day 0 of AZD1222 vaccination. The source is an adult in good health.

The V and J genes are TRBV30 and TRBJ2-3; 10 bases are a match to TRBD2. Per the germline V gene, CDR1 is GTSNPN and CDR2 is SVGIG (reference sequence). The CDR3 has 16 residues. Unmatched junction bases numbered 7, after V lost 0 bases and J lost 4 bases. The CDR3 reads CAWSVRLAGVPDTQYF. The CDR3 nucleotides read TGTGCCTGGAGTGTAAGGCTAGCGGGAGTACCAGATACGCAGTATTTT. The variable domain in full, completed from reference TRBV30 and TRBJ2-3, reads SQTIHQWPATLVQPVGSPLSLECTVEGTSNPNLYWYRQAAGRGLQLLFYSVGIGQISSEVPQNLSASRPQDRQFILSSKKLLLSDSGFYLCAWSVRLAGVPDTQYFGPGTRLTVL.

This chain joins TRBV29-1 and TRBJ2-5; D remains unclear. Trimming took 2 bases from V and 0 from J, leaving 7 bases between them. Germline lookup yields CDR1 SQVTM and CDR2 ANQGSEA. CDR3 size: 13 residues. In nucleotides, the CDR3 is TGCAGCGTTGAACCATTATACCAAGAGACCCAGTACTTC. This translates into CSVEPLYQETQYF.

The gene calls are TRBV30 and TRBJ2-6; no reliable D call. The germline V gene has CDR1 GTSNPN and CDR2 SVGIG (reference sequence). Trimming took 6 bases from V and 1 from J, leaving 13 bases between them. CDR3 length: 15 residues. CDR3 in DNA: TGTGCCTGCCCCCTGGTCCGATCTGGGGCCAACGTCCTGACTTTC. As protein: CACPLVRSGANVLTF.

The rearrangement joins TRBV3-1 (or the pseudogene TRBV3-2) to TRBJ2-5; D ambiguous. Germline-derived CDR1 and CDR2 are LGHDT and YNNKEL (reference sequence). This CDR3 contains 15 residues. V gave up 3 bases and J gave up 1 base, with 12 bases separating them. The CDR3 bases are TGTGCCAGCAGCCATAGTCTCGCAGGCCAAGAGACCCAGTACTTC. Protein sequence: CASSHSLAGQETQYF.

The V and J genes are TRBV7-9 and TRBJ1-2, with 9 bases identical to TRBD1. The CDR3 runs to 16 residues. Germline loops: CDR1 SEHNR, CDR2 FQNEAQ (reference sequence). After removal of 0 bases from V and 6 bases from J, the junction contained 8 bases not matched to a gene. The CDR3 protein is CASSLAGGTGLNGYTF. DNA of the CDR3: TGTGCCAGCAGCTTAGCGGGGGGGACAGGGTTGAATGGCTACACCTTC.

The chain carries TRBV5-1 and TRBJ2-3; 7 positions match TRBD2. Germline V gene sequence: CDR1 SGHRS, CDR2 YFSETQ. V was pared by 0 bases and J by 3 bases, with 10 bases of the junction left unmatched. The CDR3 has 17 residues. The CDR3 spells CASSLGMWEGRTDTQYF. The CDR3 coding sequence is TGCGCCAGCAGCTTGGGTATGTGGGAGGGCCGGACAGATACGCAGTATTTT.

The CDR3 is CASSLEGGGETQYF. DNA of the CDR3: TGCGCCAGCAGCTTGGAGGGGGGCGGGGAGACCCAGTACTTC. The chain carries TRBV5-1 and TRBJ2-5; D tentatively reads TRBD1 or TRBD2 (6 bases each). CDR3 length: 14 residues. V was pared by 0 bases and J by 5 bases, with 11 bases between. From germline, CDR1 is SGHRS and CDR2 YFSETQ.

This chain uses TRBV10-3 with TRBJ2-1; D is unresolved. This CDR3 is 12 amino acids long. From germline, CDR1 is ENHRY and CDR2 SYGVKD. V was trimmed by 5 bases and J by 7 bases, leaving 9 bases between them. CDR3 protein: CAISRVSNEQFF. DNA of the CDR3: TGTGCCATCAGTCGGGTGTCAAATGAGCAGTTCTTC.

The CDR3 spells CASSQTGPREKLFF. CDR3 DNA sequence: TGTGCCAGTAGTCAGACAGGCCCTCGGGAAAAACTGTTTTTT. The chain joins TRBV19 to TRBJ1-4; a possible D gene is TRBD1 (6 bases). The CDR3 has 14 residues. The V and J ends lost 5 bases and 8 bases respectively, with 15 bases between them. Looked up from germline, CDR1 is LNHDA and CDR2 is SQIVND (reference sequence).

V is TRBV29-1 and J is TRBJ2-3; 12 bases fit TRBD2. The CDR3 spans 17 residues. CDR1 and CDR2 from the germline V gene are SQVTM and ANQGSEA. V lost 6 bases to trimming and J lost 4 bases; unmatched junction nucleotides: 14. The CDR3, as DNA: TGCAGCGTACACCGAAACCTAGCGGGAGGGCGCTCAGATACGCAGTATTTT. Translated, it gives CSVHRNLAGGRSDTQYF.

This chain links TRBV10-3 with TRBJ1-1; 9 bases agree with TRBD1. The germline CDR1 and CDR2 sequences are ENHRY and SYGVKD. V lost 5 bases and J lost 1; bases outside the gene matches: 5. The CDR3 is 15 amino acids. The CDR3 reads CAISTWTGENTEAFF. The DNA for the CDR3 is TGTGCCATCAGTACCTGGACAGGGGAGAACACTGAAGCTTTCTTT.

This clone was seen a single time. This chain uses TRBV11-2 with TRBJ1-2, with 8 positions matching TRBD1. Germline values: CDR1 SGHAT, CDR2 FQNNGV. This CDR3 region has 15 residues. V was pared by 6 bases and J by 0 bases, with 6 bases of the junction left unmatched. Here the CDR3 DNA reads TGTGCCAGCAGATTGACAGGGGCGACTAACTATGGCTACACCTTC. Amino acids: CASRLTGATNYGYTF.

The V and J genes are TRBV10-3 and TRBJ1-4, with D perhaps TRBD1 (5 bases). There are 14 residues in the CDR3. V shed 6 bases and J shed 3 bases, with 11 bases lying between them. Germline V lookup: CDR1 ENHRY, CDR2 SYGVKD. The CDR3 DNA reads as TGTGCCATCAGCTCGACAGACCCTAATGAAAAACTGTTTTTT. Translation: CAISSTDPNEKLFF.

V is TRBV7-2 and J is TRBJ1-6, with TRBD1 matching over 9 bases. Germline V gene lookup returns CDR1 SGHTA and CDR2 FQGNSA. The CDR3 loop spans 15 amino acids. With 5 bases clipped from V and 7 bases from J, the junction kept 6 bases outside the gene matches. CDR3 region: CASSPYRGQNSPLHF. In nucleotides, the CDR3 is TGTGCCAGCAGCCCCTACAGGGGGCAGAATTCACCCCTCCACTTT.

This chain joins TRBV6-5 and TRBJ1-4, with 9 nucleotides matching TRBD1. The CDR3 spans 15 residues. V was pared by 6 bases and J by 0 bases, with 2 bases of the junction left unmatched. CDR1 is MNHEY, CDR2 SVGAGI, per germline. The CDR3 sequence is CASRGQGTTNEKLFF. CDR3 nucleotide sequence: TGTGCCAGCAGGGGACAGGGAACAACTAATGAAAAACTGTTTTTT.

The chain has TRBV27 and TRBJ2-2; the match to TRBD2 covers 7 bases. This CDR3 comprises 16 residues. Germline V CDR1 and CDR2: MNHEY, SMNVEV (reference sequence). The V segment lost 10 bases and the J segment 0 bases; nucleotides outside the gene matches: 11. CDR3 protein: CATLSGDYPNTGELFF. The CDR3 DNA follows: TGTGCCACCCTCTCGGGGGACTACCCGAACACCGGGGAGCTGTTTTTT.

The J gene is TRBJ2-7, the V gene TRBV7-2; D possibly corresponds to TRBD1 (6 bases). This CDR3 is 16 amino acids long. The ends were cut back, 1 base at V and 3 bases at J, with 16 bases in the middle. CDR1 and CDR2 from the germline V gene are SGHTA and FQGNSA. CDR3 amino acids: CASSLGTPRGGYEQYF. The CDR3, as DNA: TGTGCCAGCAGCTTAGGGACTCCCCGAGGGGGCTACGAGCAGTACTTC.

The chain links TRBV10-1 to TRBJ2-1; 11 positions match TRBD2. There are 16 residues in the CDR3. V lost 0 bases to trimming and J lost 5 bases; unmatched junction nucleotides: 3. The germline V gene encodes CDR1 WNHNN and CDR2 SYGVQD (reference sequence). CDR3 residues: CASSESLAGGHNEQFF. The DNA for the CDR3 is TGCGCCAGCAGTGAGTCCCTAGCGGGAGGACACAATGAGCAGTTCTTC.

The V call is TRBV7-2, the J call TRBJ1-2; 7 nucleotides match TRBD1. After removal of 6 bases from V and 8 bases from J, the junction contained 15 bases not matched to a gene. The CDR3 is made up of 15 amino acids. Per germline, CDR1 SGHTA and CDR2 FQGNSA. CDR3: CASRPDRQGYSGYTF. The CDR3 DNA reads as TGTGCCAGCAGACCGGACAGGCAGGGGTATTCGGGCTACACCTTC.

This chain uses TRBV20-1 with TRBJ2-7; 10 nucleotides match TRBD2. Trimming removed 3 bases from V and 4 bases from J; junction bases left unmatched: 15. The CDR3 length is 17 residues. Germline V gene sequence: CDR1 DFQATT, CDR2 SNEGSKA (reference sequence). The CDR3 here is CSASKPSGSFGGYEQYF. The CDR3 nucleotides read TGCAGTGCTAGTAAACCTAGCGGGAGTTTTGGCGGTTACGAGCAGTACTTC.

V usage is TRBV5-1 and J usage is TRBJ2-1, with 9 bases identical to TRBD2. Per the germline V gene, CDR1 is SGHRS and CDR2 is YFSETQ. The CDR3 consists of 16 residues. V lost 4 bases to trimming and J lost 7 bases; unmatched junction nucleotides: 12. For the CDR3, the DNA is TGCGCCAGCAGCACCGGACTAGCGAGACCAGAAAATGAGCAGTTCTTC. Translating gives CASSTGLARPENEQFF.

The chain carries TRBV2 and TRBJ1-2, with D possibly being TRBD1 (6 bases). CDR3 length: 13 amino acids. V was trimmed by 3 bases and J by 4 bases, leaving 9 bases between them. Germline CDR1 reads SNHLY; CDR2 reads FYNNEI. CDR3 sequence: CASSEDSFYGYTF. CDR3 nucleotide sequence: TGTGCCAGCAGTGAGGACAGCTTCTATGGCTACACCTTC.

J is TRBJ1-5 and V is TRBV12-5; D is unresolved. Germline lookup yields CDR1 LGHNT and CDR2 FRNRAP. The CDR3 is 14 amino acids. Trimming left V 6 bases short and J 2 bases short, with 11 bases between. CDR3 in DNA: TGTGCTAGTGGGGGCAATCGCGGCAATCAGCCCCAGCATTTT. Translating it yields CASGGNRGNQPQHF.

The genes are TRBV5-1 and TRBJ2-7, with D perhaps TRBD1 (5 bases). CDR3 length: 13 amino acids. CDR1 SGHRS and CDR2 YFSETQ come from the germline V gene. V was cut by 4 bases and J by 5 bases, with 13 bases left in between. This CDR3 is CASSDLRVDEQYF. The CDR3 coding sequence is TGCGCCAGCAGCGACCTCAGGGTCGACGAGCAGTACTTC.

This chain uses TRBV14 with TRBJ2-7, with D perhaps TRBD2 (5 bases). CDR1 and CDR2 from the germline V gene are SGHDN and FVKESK. The CDR3 runs to 14 residues. V shed 4 bases and J shed 5 bases, with 15 bases lying between them. CDR3 protein: CASSLGIPSHEQYF. CDR3 sequence (DNA): TGTGCCAGCAGCCTCGGGATTCCTTCCCACGAGCAGTACTTC.

This chain links TRBV18 with TRBJ1-1, with a possible D match to TRBD1 (5 bases). CDR1 KGHSH and CDR2 LQKENI come from the germline V gene. V dropped 4 bases and J dropped 3 bases, with 12 bases sitting between them. CDR3 length: 14 amino acids. The CDR3 is CASSQGGGDTEAFF. DNA for the CDR3: TGTGCCAGCTCACAGGGTGGGGGTGACACTGAAGCTTTCTTT.

CDR3 coding DNA: TGTGCCAGCAGTTCCTACAGGGGCGTTAATGAAAAACTGTTTTTT. It specifies CASSSYRGVNEKLFF. V and J are TRBV6-6 and TRBJ1-4; 7 positions match TRBD1. CDR1 is MNHNY, CDR2 SVGAGI, per germline (reference sequence). The V gene end was trimmed by 4 bases and the J gene end by 4 bases; junction bases not matched to a gene: 6. The CDR3 extends over 15 amino acids.

CDR3 coding DNA: TGTGCCAGTAGGCCGGGCCGAGTGAACAGGGGATATCAGCCCCAGCATTTT. Translation gives CASRPGRVNRGYQPQHF. This chain uses TRBV19 with TRBJ1-5; 7 bases match TRBD1. Germline lookup yields CDR1 LNHDA and CDR2 SQIVND (reference sequence). This CDR3 has 17 amino acids. V gave up 6 bases and J gave up 5 bases; unmatched junction bases: 16.

The gene calls are TRBV7-2 and TRBJ1-5, with TRBD1 matching 11 bases. Trimming removed 1 base from V and 7 bases from J; junction bases left unmatched: 6. The germline V gene encodes CDR1 SGHTA and CDR2 FQGNSA. The CDR3 totals 16 residues. The CDR3, as DNA: TGTGCCAGCAGCTTAGGACCGGGACAGGGGGACCAGCCCCAGCATTTT. Protein: CASSLGPGQGDQPQHF.

This clone was observed once. The chain employs TRBV3-1 (or the pseudogene TRBV3-2) and TRBJ1-5; TRBD1 aligns across 10 bases. This CDR3 is built from 16 residues. The germline V gene encodes CDR1 LGHDT and CDR2 YNNKEL (reference sequence). Trimming at V came to 3 bases and at J to 2 bases, leaving 4 bases not matched to a gene. CDR3 DNA sequence: TGTGCCAGCAGCCAGGCCGGGACAGGGGGCAATCAGCCCCAGCATTTT. Its protein product is CASSQAGTGGNQPQHF.